Shown below are 17 T cell receptor beta chains from a single sample sequenced in a study of T-cell memory formation after mild COVID-19. Each CDR3 protein gets one entry after TCRdb re-called the 5' RACE reads with MiXCR. Seen here are roughly 170,000 distinct CDR3 sequences, approximately 17% observed once, and the top ten hold more than 3%. Sequences were obtained from PBMCs or a T cell subset sorted from them (not recorded which). These receptors were obtained from a young man who had mild COVID-19 (a few samples of this study predate the infection). Cell type and time point are not known.

This chain joins TRBV7-9 and TRBJ1-4; TRBD1 matches 9 bases. The junction had 10 bases not matched to a gene; V was cut back by 6 bases and J by 8 bases. Germline lookup yields CDR1 SEHNR and CDR2 FQNEAQ (reference sequence). The CDR3 has 15 residues. The CDR3 DNA reads TGTGCCAGCAGTAAATACCGGGACAGGGACGAAAAACTGTTTTTT. It encodes CASSKYRDRDEKLFF.

The chain combines TRBV7-2 with TRBJ1-5; D uncertain. The CDR3 contains 15 residues. CDR1 is SGHTA and CDR2 is FQGNSA in the germline V gene. The ends were cut back, 2 bases at V and 10 bases at J, with 18 bases in the middle. The DNA for the CDR3 is TGTGCCAGCAGCTTATTAGCCCGGGATCATCGTCCCCAGCATTTT. Residues: CASSLLARDHRPQHF.

This clonotype was seen only a few times. V and J are TRBV6-2 or TRBV6-3 and TRBJ2-3, with 11 bases identical to TRBD2. The V and J ends lost 9 bases and 5 bases, in that order; junction bases with no gene match: 10. The CDR3 has 15 amino acids. CDR1 is MNHEY, CDR2 SVGEGT, per germline. CDR3 in amino acids: CASRPLAGAGDTQYF. The CDR3 DNA sequence: TGTGCCAGTAGACCACTAGCGGGGGCGGGAGATACGCAGTATTTT.

This chain connects TRBV20-1 to TRBJ2-5, with D hard to call. CDR3 length equals 13 residues. The germline V gene encodes CDR1 DFQATT and CDR2 SNEGSKA (reference sequence). The V gene lost 0 bases and the J gene lost 2 bases, with 7 bases spanning the gap. CDR3 sequence (DNA): TGCAGTGCTAGAGAGCCGAATCAAGAGACCCAGTACTTC. Amino acid sequence: CSAREPNQETQYF.

This clonotype appeared many times. The chain links TRBV3-1 to TRBJ1-5; D uncertain. V was cut by 4 bases and J by 1 base, with 8 bases left in between. CDR3 length equals 14 residues. In germline, CDR1 is LGHDT, CDR2 YNNKEL (reference sequence). The CDR3 DNA is TGTGCCAGCAGCCTCGGTTGGAGCAATCAGCCCCAGCATTTT. Residues: CASSLGWSNQPQHF.

The chain links TRBV10-3 to TRBJ2-6; TRBD1 might be the D (6 bases). V was shortened by 3 bases and J by 1 base, with 16 bases between the two germline ends. Germline lookup yields CDR1 ENHRY and CDR2 SYGVKD. This CDR3 is built from 18 residues. The CDR3 DNA reads as TGTGCCATCAGTGAATCCCGGGACAAAGCTTCTGGGGCCAACGTCCTGACTTTC. Residues: CAISESRDKASGANVLTF.

The chain has TRBV9 and TRBJ2-2; unclear D gene. V was pared by 1 base and J by 3 bases, with 10 bases between. This CDR3 is built from 15 residues. Germline CDR1 and CDR2: SGDLS and YYNGEE. The CDR3 reads CASSVRPEYTGELFF. CDR3 sequence (DNA): TGTGCCAGCAGCGTACGGCCGGAATACACCGGGGAGCTGTTTTTT.

The chain uses TRBV7-9 and TRBJ1-5; TRBD1 matches 10 bases. The CDR3 covers 16 residues. Germline V CDR1 and CDR2: SEHNR, FQNEAQ (reference sequence). J was trimmed by 6 bases and V by 5 bases; bases with no gene match: 10. CDR3 nucleotides: TGTGCCAGCAGCCAGTGGGCGGACAGGGGGGCTCAGCCCCAGCATTTT. Translating it yields CASSQWADRGAQPQHF. Filled out from reference TRBV7-9 and TRBJ1-5, the complete variable domain reads DTGVSQNPRHKITKRGQNVTFRCDPISEHNRLYWYRQTLGQGPEFLTYFQNEAQLEKSRLLSDRFSAERPKGSFSTLEIQRTEQGDSAMYLCASSQWADRGAQPQHFGDGTRLSIL.

The table lists this clonotype with a few counts. This sequence joins TRBV7-2 and TRBJ2-5, with D tentatively TRBD1 (6 bases). With 5 bases removed from V and 1 base from J, the gap between germline ends came to 17 bases. This CDR3 has 16 residues. CDR1 SGHTA and CDR2 FQGNSA come from the germline V gene. CDR3: CASSPQGTGPQETQYF. The CDR3 bases are TGTGCCAGCAGCCCACAGGGTACTGGGCCCCAAGAGACCCAGTACTTC.

This chain connects TRBV5-1 to TRBJ2-3, with D possibly TRBD2 on 5 matching bases. Germline V gives CDR1 SGHRS, CDR2 YFSETQ. The V end lost 2 bases, the J end lost 4 bases, and 8 bases lay between the germline ends. The CDR3 loop spans 13 amino acids. CDR3 loop: CASSFGEADTQYF. CDR3 sequence (DNA): TGCGCCAGCAGCTTCGGGGAAGCAGATACGCAGTATTTT.

This clonotype was counted only a few times. The chain combines TRBV7-2 with TRBJ2-3; 12 nucleotides align to TRBD2. The junction had 9 bases not matched to a gene; V was cut back by 5 bases and J by 6 bases. This CDR3 comprises 16 residues. In germline, CDR1 is SGHTA, CDR2 FQGNSA. The CDR3 reads CASSEWLAGGPDTQYF. CDR3 nucleotides: TGTGCCAGCAGCGAATGGCTAGCGGGGGGGCCGGATACGCAGTATTTT.

The chain combines TRBV20-1 with TRBJ2-7; no firm D call. The V end was cut by 6 bases, the J end by 3 bases, with 12 bases between. Germline CDR1 is DFQATT and CDR2 is SNEGSKA (reference sequence). There are 12 residues in the CDR3. As DNA, the CDR3 is TGCAGTGCCAGAAGGCCCGGCTACGAGCAGTACGTC. Translated: CSARRPGYEQYV.

The chain combines TRBV9 with TRBJ1-2; D is ambiguous. The V end was cut by 1 base, the J end by 5 bases, with 6 bases between. The CDR3 contains 12 residues. Looked up from germline, CDR1 is SGDLS and CDR2 is YYNGEE. The CDR3 here is CASSVQAYGYTF. In DNA, the CDR3 is TGTGCCAGCAGCGTACAGGCTTATGGCTACACCTTC.

J is TRBJ2-1 and V is TRBV7-9; D uncertain. Germline V gene lookup returns CDR1 SEHNR and CDR2 FQNEAQ (reference sequence). This CDR3 is built from 15 residues. V gave up 0 bases and J gave up 9 bases, with 15 bases separating them. The CDR3 spells CASSLAIRRDREQFF. In DNA, the CDR3 is TGTGCCAGCAGCTTAGCGATCCGAAGGGATCGTGAGCAGTTCTTC.

V usage is TRBV2 and J usage is TRBJ1-1; D not certain. V was trimmed by 6 bases and J by 3 bases, leaving 17 bases between them. This CDR3 has 15 residues. Germline V lookup: CDR1 SNHLY, CDR2 FYNNEI. The CDR3 nucleotides are TGTGCCAGCAGCGAGCTTGTAGGTTTAGACACTGAAGCTTTCTTT. Translation gives CASSELVGLDTEAFF. The whole variable domain, remainder taken from reference TRBV2 and TRBJ1-1, is EPEVTQTPSHQVTQMGQEVILRCVPISNHLYFYWYRQILGQKVEFLVSFYNNEISEKSEIFDDQFSVERPDGSNFTLKIRSTKLEDSAMYFCASSELVGLDTEAFFGQGTRLTVV.

V is TRBV4-3 and J is TRBJ2-6; D is undetermined. Per the germline V gene, CDR1 is LGHNA and CDR2 is YSLEER. The V end was cut by 4 bases, the J end by 4 bases, with 11 bases between. The CDR3 consists of 15 residues. CDR3 protein: CASSLDVGGANVLTF. The CDR3 DNA follows: TGCGCCAGCAGCCTCGACGTCGGAGGGGCCAACGTCCTGACTTTC.

This clonotype was seen only a few times. The J gene is TRBJ1-4, the V gene TRBV12-3 or TRBV12-4; TRBD1 agrees at 7 bases. V shed 6 bases and J 8 bases; nucleotides not matched to a gene: 9. CDR3 length: 14 amino acids. The CDR3 here is CASSLGTVKEKLFF. The CDR3 DNA sequence: TGTGCCAGCAGCCTTGGGACAGTAAAAGAAAAACTGTTTTTT.